Listed here are 26 T cell receptor beta chains from one sample, sequenced in a study of CD8 T cells in Susac syndrome. RNA amounts of about 0.5 to 1 ug underwent reverse transcription with random hexamers. TCRdb analysed the immunoSEQ multiplex PCR reads with MiXCR anew, one entry per CDR3 protein. The sample has fewer than 85,000 distinct CDR3 sequences; around 94% are singletons. The material sequenced was CD8+ T cells from PBMCs. All receptors derive from a human donor with Susac syndrome.

CDR3 in amino acids: CASSFGGTGPGVSDEQYF. The CDR3 DNA reads as TGTGCCAGCAGTTTTGGCGGTACAGGGCCCGGGGTTTCGGACGAGCAGTACTTC. This sequence joins TRBV28 and TRBJ2-7; D perhaps matches TRBD1 (6 bases). V was cut by 3 bases and J by 5 bases, with 26 bases left in between. Germline loops: CDR1 MDHEN, CDR2 SYDVKM. The CDR3 is made up of 18 amino acids.

The rearrangement joins TRBV6-2 or TRBV6-3 to TRBJ2-1; maybe TRBD2 (5 bases). The CDR3 loop spans 15 amino acids. V was pared by 2 bases and J by 2 bases, with 10 bases between. Germline-derived CDR1 and CDR2 are MNHEY and SVGEGT. Here the CDR3 reads CASSYQRITYNEQFF. The CDR3 DNA follows: TGTGCCAGCAGTTACCAGCGGATAACCTACAATGAGCAGTTCTTC.

J is TRBJ2-7 and V is TRBV27; TRBD1 aligns across 7 bases. Germline-derived CDR1 and CDR2 are MNHEY and SMNVEV (reference sequence). Unmatched junction bases numbered 9, after V lost 3 bases and J lost 7 bases. CDR3 length: 14 amino acids. For the CDR3, the DNA is TGTGCCAGCAGTTTTGGCACAGGGGATGGGGAGCAGTACTTC. Its translation: CASSFGTGDGEQYF.

The chain joins TRBV12-3 or TRBV12-4 to TRBJ2-3, with 8 bases aligning to TRBD2. This CDR3 is 17 amino acids long. J gave up 4 bases and V 0 bases, and 9 bases lay outside the gene matches. CDR3 protein: CASSLAPPAGGADTQYF. CDR3 in DNA: TGTGCCAGCAGTTTAGCACCCCCCGCGGGGGGCGCAGATACGCAGTATTTT.

The CDR3 DNA sequence: TGTGCTAGTGGCCCGGACAGGGGGATTACTGAAGCTTTCTTT. Protein product: CASGPDRGITEAFF. V usage is TRBV12-5 and J usage is TRBJ1-1; 10 bases agree with TRBD1. The CDR3 length is 14 residues. Germline V gene data show CDR1 as LGHNT and CDR2 as FRNRAP. V trimming: 6 bases; J trimming: 5 bases; junction bases outside the gene matches: 6.

This clonotype appeared a few times. This sequence joins TRBV13 and TRBJ2-7, with D unresolved. From germline, CDR1 is PRHDT and CDR2 FYEKMQ (reference sequence). Trimming stripped 1 base from V and 2 bases from J, with 3 bases between. The CDR3 is 12 amino acids. CDR3 sequence (DNA): TGTGCCAGCAGCTTAGTCCCCTACGAGCAGTACTTC. Amino acids: CASSLVPYEQYF.

The V and J genes are TRBV20-1 and TRBJ2-7; D remains unclear. Germline V gene lookup returns CDR1 DFQATT and CDR2 SNEGSKA (reference sequence). The CDR3 extends over 12 amino acids. Trimming removed 0 bases at V and 5 bases at J, with 8 bases between. The CDR3: CSAREVSDEQYF. The DNA of the CDR3 is TGCAGTGCTAGAGAGGTATCCGACGAGCAGTACTTC.

DNA for the CDR3: TGTGCCAGCAGCCGGGATGGGGATAATCCGTTCTTC. Protein sequence: CASSRDGDNPFF. The chain combines TRBV7-9 with TRBJ2-1; D is perhaps TRBD2 (5 bases). The CDR3 has 12 residues. Germline V gene lookup returns CDR1 SEHNR and CDR2 FQNEAQ (reference sequence). The V end was cut by 5 bases, the J end by 15 bases, with 17 bases between.

This chain links TRBV6-5 with TRBJ1-1; TRBD1 might be the D (6 bases). In germline, CDR1 is MNHEY, CDR2 SVGAGI. With 0 bases removed from V and 4 bases from J, the gap between germline ends came to 12 bases. This CDR3 is 15 amino acids long. The CDR3, as DNA: TGTGCCAGCAGTTACTCGAAGTCGGGGGCCACTGAAGCTTTCTTT. Its translation is CASSYSKSGATEAFF.

This rearrangement joins TRBV19 to TRBJ2-7; D gene unclear. CDR3 length: 13 residues. Germline V gives CDR1 LNHDA, CDR2 SQIVND (reference sequence). Trimming left V 1 base short and J 2 bases short, with 6 bases between. DNA of the CDR3: TGTGCCAGTAGTATAGGCTCGGCCTACGAGCAGTACTTC. Translated: CASSIGSAYEQYF.

The chain is built from TRBV20-1 and TRBJ1-1; D remains ambiguous. Germline V gene data show CDR1 as DFQATT and CDR2 as SNEGSKA (reference sequence). V lost 6 bases and J 0 bases, leaving 17 bases between the germline ends. This CDR3 region has 15 residues. CDR3 coding DNA: TGCAGTGCCCATGGAGGGAATGAGGTGAACACTGAAGCTTTCTTT. Its protein product is CSAHGGNEVNTEAFF.

CDR3 loop: CASSEVQGEDYGYTF. The CDR3 DNA reads as TGTGCCAGCAGCGAAGTCCAGGGGGAGGACTATGGCTACACCTTC. The chain carries TRBV14 and TRBJ1-2, with 7 bases identical to TRBD1. Germline V lookup: CDR1 SGHDN, CDR2 FVKESK. Trimming took 5 bases from V and 3 from J; bases not matched to a gene: 9. The CDR3 covers 15 residues. Full variable domain (rest looked up from reference TRBV14 and TRBJ1-2): EAGVTQFPSHSVIEKGQTVTLRCDPISGHDNLYWYRRVMGKEIKFLLHFVKESKQDESGMPNNRFLAERTGGTYSTLKVQPAELEDSGVYFCASSEVQGEDYGYTFGSGTRLTVV.

The chain employs TRBV6-2 or TRBV6-3 and TRBJ1-1; D is possibly TRBD1 (6 bases). Germline lookup yields CDR1 MNHEY and CDR2 SVGEGT. The CDR3 loop spans 14 amino acids. V shed 0 bases and J shed 11 bases, with 16 bases lying between them. The DNA of the CDR3 is TGTGCCAGCAGTTACTCTGCCCAGGGGAAAGTGGCTTTCTTT. Translated: CASSYSAQGKVAFF.

In DNA, the CDR3 is TGTGCCTTCGGGACAGGGTACTCCTACGAGCAGTACTTC. Translated: CAFGTGYSYEQYF. The genes are TRBV30 and TRBJ2-7, with 9 bases that match TRBD1. Trimming at V came to 7 bases and at J to 0 bases, leaving 4 bases not matched to a gene. The CDR3 runs 13 residues. Germline V gives CDR1 GTSNPN, CDR2 SVGIG (reference sequence). Full variable domain (rest looked up from reference TRBV30 and TRBJ2-7): SQTIHQWPATLVQPVGSPLSLECTVEGTSNPNLYWYRQAAGRGLQLLFYSVGIGQISSEVPQNLSASRPQDRQFILSSKKLLLSDSGFYLCAFGTGYSYEQYFGPGTRLTVT.

The chain uses TRBV6-5 and TRBJ1-1; 9 bases align to TRBD1. V gave up 5 bases and J gave up 5 bases; unmatched junction bases: 9. The germline V gene has CDR1 MNHEY and CDR2 SVGAGI. The CDR3 is 15 residues long. The CDR3 here is CASSTGTGPLTEAFF. The CDR3 DNA is TGTGCCAGCAGTACCGGGACAGGGCCCCTAACTGAAGCTTTCTTT.

The chain uses TRBV15 and TRBJ2-1, with 7 bases identical to TRBD1. CDR1 and CDR2 (germline): LNHNV, YYDKDF (reference sequence). The CDR3 totals 14 residues. V was pared by 8 bases and J by 8 bases, with 12 bases of the junction left unmatched. This chain's CDR3 is CATLDRARGHEQFF. As DNA, the CDR3 is TGTGCCACCTTAGACAGGGCGAGGGGACATGAGCAGTTCTTC.

The rearrangement links TRBV14 to TRBJ1-1, with a weak D call TRBD1 (6 bases). CDR1 is SGHDN, CDR2 FVKESK, per germline. The CDR3 is 14 amino acids. V lost 4 bases and J lost 5, with 14 bases in between. The CDR3 loop is CASSLTQGRTEAFF. The CDR3 DNA is TGTGCCAGCAGCCTGACCCAGGGGCGAACTGAAGCTTTCTTT.

This sequence joins TRBV6-5 and TRBJ1-2, with D maybe TRBD1 (5 bases). The V end lost 0 bases, the J end lost 8 bases, and 16 bases lay between the germline ends. There are 15 residues in the CDR3. CDR1 is MNHEY and CDR2 is SVGAGI in the germline V gene. CDR3 in amino acids: CASSYSPRVGVGYTF. The CDR3 DNA follows: TGTGCCAGCAGTTACTCCCCCAGGGTCGGCGTAGGCTACACCTTC.

V gene TRBV9 combines with J gene TRBJ1-1; no definite D call. Germline-derived CDR1 and CDR2 are SGDLS and YYNGEE. This CDR3 is built from 14 residues. The ends were cut back, 0 bases at V and 7 bases at J, with 13 bases in the middle. The CDR3 DNA follows: TGTGCCAGCAGCGTAGAAGGAAGGGCGGGTGAAGCTTTCTTT. Protein: CASSVEGRAGEAFF.

This chain uses TRBV18 with TRBJ2-6, with D uncertain. The V end lost 2 bases, the J end lost 0 bases, and 11 bases lay between the germline ends. This CDR3 comprises 17 residues. Germline V gene sequence: CDR1 KGHSH, CDR2 LQKENI. Here the CDR3 reads CASSPGPPRSGANVLTF. CDR3 sequence (DNA): TGTGCCAGCTCACCAGGGCCCCCTCGCTCTGGGGCCAACGTCCTGACTTTC.

The V gene is TRBV6-1, the J gene TRBJ2-6, with no clear D. V lost 6 bases and J 1 base, leaving 10 bases between the germline ends. Germline CDR1 is MNHNS and CDR2 is SASEGT. This CDR3 is built from 15 residues. CDR3 sequence (DNA): TGTGCCAGCAGCGCGAAGGTATCTGGGGCCAACGTCCTGACTTTC. Amino acid sequence: CASSAKVSGANVLTF.

V gene TRBV7-2 combines with J gene TRBJ1-5; D is unresolved. The CDR3 runs 16 residues. V was shortened by 2 bases and J by 3 bases, with 14 bases between the two germline ends. Germline CDR1 SGHTA, CDR2 FQGNSA. CDR3 sequence: CASSLSGRTSNQPQHF. CDR3 nucleotide sequence: TGTGCCAGCAGCTTATCAGGAAGGACCTCCAATCAGCCCCAGCATTTT. Full variable domain (rest looked up from reference TRBV7-2 and TRBJ1-5): GAGVSQSPSNKVTEKGKDVELRCDPISGHTALYWYRQSLGQGLEFLIYFQGNSAPDKSGLPSDRFSAERTGGSVSTLTIQRTQQEDSAVYLCASSLSGRTSNQPQHFGDGTRLSIL.

J is TRBJ2-5 and V is TRBV12-3 or TRBV12-4; 9 bases line up with TRBD1. J gave up 4 bases and V 5 bases, and 5 bases lay outside the gene matches. CDR3 length equals 14 residues. This chain's CDR3 is CASSPRGQGETQYF. CDR3 nucleotides: TGTGCCAGCAGTCCCAGGGGACAGGGAGAGACCCAGTACTTC.

This sequence joins TRBV6-6 and TRBJ1-6, with 7 bases that match TRBD1. The CDR3 is 16 amino acids. V shed 6 bases, J shed 6 bases, and the junction held 11 bases outside the gene matches. CDR1 and CDR2 from the germline V gene are MNHNY and SVGAGI (reference sequence). CDR3 amino acids: CASSLPGQTSNSPLHF. DNA for the CDR3: TGTGCCAGCAGCCTCCCGGGACAGACCTCTAATTCACCCCTCCACTTT.

This rearrangement joins TRBV19 to TRBJ2-1; D is uncertain. CDR3 length: 12 residues. V was clipped by 10 bases and J by 4 bases, with 11 bases between them. Germline V gene sequence: CDR1 LNHDA, CDR2 SQIVND (reference sequence). The CDR3 reads CATGRQYNEQFF. The CDR3 DNA reads as TGTGCCACCGGACGACAATACAATGAGCAGTTCTTC.

This clonotype was found once. The chain joins TRBV13 to TRBJ1-5, with unresolved D. The germline V gene encodes CDR1 PRHDT and CDR2 FYEKMQ (reference sequence). V shed 7 bases and J shed 2 bases, with 9 bases lying between them. This CDR3 spans 13 amino acids. The DNA for the CDR3 is TGTGCCAGCACCGACGGTGGCAATCAGCCCCAGCATTTT. Encoded protein: CASTDGGNQPQHF.